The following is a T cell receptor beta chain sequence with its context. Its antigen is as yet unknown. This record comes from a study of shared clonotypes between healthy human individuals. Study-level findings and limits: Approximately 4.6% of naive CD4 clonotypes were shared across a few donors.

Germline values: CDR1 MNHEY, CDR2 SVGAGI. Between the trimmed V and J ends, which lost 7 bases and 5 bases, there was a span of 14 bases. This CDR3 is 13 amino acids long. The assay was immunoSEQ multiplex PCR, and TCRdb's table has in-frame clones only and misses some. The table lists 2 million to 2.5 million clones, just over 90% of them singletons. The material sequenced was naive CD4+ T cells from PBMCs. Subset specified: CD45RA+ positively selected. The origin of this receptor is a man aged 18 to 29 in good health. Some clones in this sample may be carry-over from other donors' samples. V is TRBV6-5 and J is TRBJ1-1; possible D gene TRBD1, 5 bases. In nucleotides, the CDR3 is TGTGCCAGCAAAATAGGGGACGGAACTGAAGCTTTCTTT. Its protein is CASKIGDGTEAFF.